This entry lists 27 T cell receptor beta chains sequenced from one sample in a study of identical twins. MiXCR, run by TCRdb on the 5' RACE reads, gives a single entry per CDR3 protein. The sample has around 160,000 distinct CDR3 sequences, approximately 3.5% seen once; the top ten hold around 8.1%. Input material: memory T cells sorted from blood. These receptor sequences come from a man between 18 and 29 years old in good health.

This clonotype appeared a few times. This chain connects TRBV27 to TRBJ2-3; D may correspond to TRBD1 or TRBD2 (5 bases each). Trimming removed 3 bases from V and 7 bases from J, with 11 bases in between. Germline values: CDR1 MNHEY, CDR2 SMNVEV (reference sequence). The CDR3 sequence is 13 residues long. Written as DNA, the CDR3 is TGTGCCAGCAGTTTCTTGGGGGAGAATACGCAGTATTTT. It encodes CASSFLGENTQYF.

This clonotype was recorded at least ten times. The V gene is TRBV6-5, the J gene TRBJ2-1; 10 nucleotides match TRBD1. CDR3 length: 11 amino acids. Losses at the gene ends were 4 bases for V and 16 bases for J; bases not matched to a gene: 4. Germline lookup yields CDR1 MNHEY and CDR2 SVGAGI. The chain's CDR3 is CASSSGTGVFF. Here the CDR3 DNA reads TGTGCCAGCAGTTCCGGGACAGGGGTTTTCTTC.

Many counts were recorded for this clonotype. This chain links TRBV4-2 with TRBJ1-4; the D is unclear. This CDR3 region has 15 residues. The ends were cut back, 1 base at V and 6 bases at J, with 12 bases in the middle. Germline loops: CDR1 LGHNA, CDR2 YNFKEQ. The CDR3 bases are TGTGCCAGCAGCCAAGGGTCTAGGGTCGATGAAAAACTGTTTTTT. Translation: CASSQGSRVDEKLFF.

In this sample, this clonotype turned up many times. The chain has TRBV5-1 and TRBJ1-1; D is perhaps TRBD1 (5 bases). The CDR3 is 15 amino acids. V was trimmed by 7 bases and J by 0 bases, leaving 16 bases between them. Germline V gene sequence: CDR1 SGHRS, CDR2 YFSETQ. The CDR3 DNA reads as TGCGCCAGCTTAAGGGACTCCGGGGTGAACACTGAAGCTTTCTTT. Amino acid sequence: CASLRDSGVNTEAFF.

This clonotype was seen ten or more times. The chain joins TRBV5-1 to TRBJ2-5; D perhaps matches TRBD2 (5 bases). Between the trimmed V and J ends, which lost 4 bases and 5 bases, there was a span of 15 bases. The length of the CDR3 is 14 residues. The germline V gene has CDR1 SGHRS and CDR2 YFSETQ. In DNA, the CDR3 is TGCGCCAGCAGCCCGGAGCGGTTTCGGGAGACCCAGTACTTC. Translation gives CASSPERFRETQYF.

This clonotype was counted ten times or more. V usage is TRBV9 and J usage is TRBJ1-1; D call uncertain. Germline CDR1 reads SGDLS; CDR2 reads YYNGEE. Trimming removed 0 bases from V and 0 bases from J, with 15 bases in between. The CDR3 has 17 amino acids. The CDR3 bases are TGTGCCAGCAGCGTAGATCCACCGTCCGCCATGAACACTGAAGCTTTCTTT. Translation: CASSVDPPSAMNTEAFF.

This clonotype has a handful of counts. The gene calls are TRBV6-5 and TRBJ2-5; D perhaps matches TRBD2 (5 bases). Germline V gene sequence: CDR1 MNHEY, CDR2 SVGAGI. Trimming left V 2 bases short and J 4 bases short, with 11 bases between. This CDR3 comprises 14 residues. This chain's CDR3 is CASSYVRGAETQYF. CDR3 coding DNA: TGTGCCAGCAGTTACGTTCGGGGAGCAGAGACCCAGTACTTC.

This clonotype was observed a handful of times. The rearrangement links TRBV7-2 to TRBJ2-7; 9 nucleotides line up with TRBD2. Looked up from germline, CDR1 is SGHTA and CDR2 is FQGNSA. Trimming removed 5 bases from V and 3 bases from J; junction bases left unmatched: 8. This CDR3 is built from 15 residues. Here the CDR3 reads CASSPGVAGVYEQYV. CDR3 DNA: TGTGCCAGCAGCCCTGGGGTAGCGGGGGTCTACGAGCAGTACGTC.

This clonotype came up many times. The chain carries TRBV21-1 and TRBJ1-1. TRBV21-1 is flagged as a pseudogene. The CDR3 has 16 amino acids. The CDR3: CASSKGREEGNTEAFF. CDR3 nucleotides: TGTGCCAGCAGCAAAGGGCGGGAAGAAGGGAACACTGAAGCTTTCTTT.

In its sample, this clonotype was seen many times. The chain uses TRBV7-2 and TRBJ2-7; no firm D call. The CDR3 length is 14 residues. The V gene's germline CDR1 is SGHTA and CDR2 FQGNSA. Between the trimmed V and J ends, which lost 4 bases and 4 bases, there was a span of 14 bases. CDR3 sequence reads: CASSSDSSRYEQYF. The CDR3 nucleotides are TGTGCCAGCAGCTCCGACTCGTCCCGGTACGAGCAGTACTTC.

This clonotype was recorded many times. The chain has TRBV5-1 and TRBJ2-5, with 12 nucleotides matching TRBD2. Germline V gives CDR1 SGHRS, CDR2 YFSETQ. The CDR3 loop spans 16 amino acids. With V trimmed by 0 bases and J by 4 bases, 4 bases remained unmatched. The chain's CDR3 is CASSLVLAGGRETQYF. CDR3 coding DNA: TGCGCCAGCAGCTTGGTCCTAGCGGGAGGGCGAGAGACCCAGTACTTC. The complete variable domain, with remaining parts taken from reference TRBV5-1 and TRBJ2-5, reads KAGVTQTPRYLIKTRGQQVTLSCSPISGHRSVSWYQQTPGQGLQFLFEYFSETQRNKGNFPGRFSGRQFSNSRSEMNVSTLELGDSALYLCASSLVLAGGRETQYFGPGTRLLVL.

There are many counts of this clonotype. The chain links TRBV7-9 to TRBJ2-5, with a tentative D call TRBD2 (7 bases). CDR1 and CDR2 (germline): SEHNR, FQNEAQ (reference sequence). V was cut by 5 bases and J by 5 bases, with 15 bases left in between. The CDR3 extends over 14 amino acids. CDR3 sequence (DNA): TGTGCCAGCAGCCTACAGGGAGGGATGGAGACCCAGTACTTC. Translated, it gives CASSLQGGMETQYF.

This clonotype appeared many times. The chain recombines TRBV7-7 with TRBJ2-3; D tentatively fits TRBD1 or TRBD2 (5 bases each). The CDR3 is 13 residues long. V was cut by 2 bases and J by 9 bases, with 12 bases left in between. CDR1 and CDR2 from the germline V gene are SSHAT and FNYEAQ (reference sequence). The CDR3 reads CASSLSFGATQYF. Here the CDR3 DNA reads TGTGCCAGCAGCTTAAGTTTCGGGGCCACGCAGTATTTT.

This clonotype has just a few counts. This chain joins TRBV2 and TRBJ1-6; 9 bases agree with TRBD1. CDR3 length: 15 amino acids. The germline gives CDR1 SNHLY, CDR2 FYNNEI. The J segment lost 8 bases and the V segment lost 0 bases, leaving 2 bases of the junction unmatched. CDR3 nucleotide sequence: TGTGCCAGCAGTGAAGCTGGACAGGGGTATTCACCCCTCCACTTT. Amino acid sequence: CASSEAGQGYSPLHF. Based on the CDR3 plus reference TRBV2 and TRBJ1-6, the full variable domain is EPEVTQTPSHQVTQMGQEVILRCVPISNHLYFYWYRQILGQKVEFLVSFYNNEISEKSEIFDDQFSVERPDGSNFTLKIRSTKLEDSAMYFCASSEAGQGYSPLHFGNGTRLTVT.

This clonotype was detected ten times or more. CDR3 protein: CASSWTGFGYSPLHF. The CDR3 DNA is TGTGCCAGCAGTTGGACAGGGTTCGGTTATTCACCCCTCCACTTT. The rearrangement uses TRBV27 and TRBJ1-6, with TRBD1 matching over 8 bases. With 4 bases clipped from V and 8 bases from J, the junction kept 7 bases outside the gene matches. The germline V gene encodes CDR1 MNHEY and CDR2 SMNVEV (reference sequence). The CDR3 spans 15 residues.

The table lists this clonotype with many counts. The rearrangement joins TRBV6-1 to TRBJ2-2; weak D call: TRBD1 (7 bases). V lost 6 bases and J 8 bases, leaving 25 bases between the germline ends. CDR1 MNHNS and CDR2 SASEGT come from the germline V gene. The CDR3 runs 17 residues. This CDR3 reads CASSPRRAGQITGELFF. The CDR3 DNA reads TGTGCCAGCAGCCCCCGGAGGGCGGGACAGATAACAGGGGAGCTGTTTTTT.

This clonotype occurred many times. The chain links TRBV20-1 to TRBJ2-5; D is undetermined. CDR3 length: 11 amino acids. V was cut by 0 bases and J by 3 bases, with 2 bases left in between. Germline V lookup: CDR1 DFQATT, CDR2 SNEGSKA (reference sequence). CDR3 bases: TGCAGTGCTAGAGATGAAGAGACCCAGTACTTC. Translation gives CSARDEETQYF.

This clonotype came up many times. This chain uses TRBV29-1 with TRBJ1-5, with 8 nucleotides matching TRBD1. CDR1 is SQVTM and CDR2 is ANQGSEA in the germline V gene. V lost 4 bases, J lost 6 bases, and 2 bases stayed unmatched. The CDR3 sequence is 12 residues long. The DNA of the CDR3 is TGCAGCGTTGGGACAGGGACTCAGCCCCAGCATTTT. This encodes CSVGTGTQPQHF.

This clonotype has only a few counts. The CDR3 loop is CASSIKTWNTEAFF. The CDR3 nucleotides read TGTGCCAGTAGTATAAAGACTTGGAACACTGAAGCTTTCTTT. This chain uses TRBV19 with TRBJ1-1, with D unresolved. The CDR3 runs to 14 residues. The germline V gene encodes CDR1 LNHDA and CDR2 SQIVND (reference sequence). V gave up 2 bases and J gave up 1 base, with 8 bases separating them.

This clonotype was detected only a few times. This chain uses TRBV7-7 with TRBJ2-2; TRBD1 might be the D (5 bases). The CDR3 runs to 14 residues. The V end was cut by 5 bases, the J end by 6 bases, with 13 bases between. Germline CDR1 and CDR2: SSHAT and FNYEAQ (reference sequence). This CDR3 reads CASSRGGAAGELFF. CDR3 nucleotides: TGTGCCAGCAGCAGAGGTGGGGCCGCCGGGGAGCTGTTTTTT.

At least ten counts were recorded for this clonotype. The chain links TRBV12-3 or TRBV12-4 to TRBJ2-4; 11 nucleotides agree with TRBD2. The CDR3 sequence is 14 residues long. V gave up 7 bases and J gave up 4 bases; unmatched junction bases: 3. The CDR3 nucleotides are TGTGCCAGCATCTCTAGCGGGAGGAAAAACATTCAGTACTTC. Translated: CASISSGRKNIQYF.

This clonotype was counted many times. This chain connects TRBV27 to TRBJ1-5, with a tentative D call TRBD1 (6 bases). The germline V and J ends were trimmed by 3 bases and 6 bases, with 12 bases remaining between them. CDR1 is MNHEY, CDR2 SMNVEV, per germline (reference sequence). There are 14 residues in the CDR3. The CDR3 sequence is CASSFSRGVQPQHF. CDR3 sequence (DNA): TGTGCCAGCAGTTTCTCCAGGGGTGTTCAGCCCCAGCATTTT.

This clonotype was seen ten or more times. The chain links TRBV5-1 to TRBJ1-6; the match to TRBD1 covers 7 bases. V gave up 5 bases and J gave up 7 bases; unmatched junction bases: 6. The CDR3 spans 14 residues. From germline, CDR1 is SGHRS and CDR2 YFSETQ. This CDR3 reads CASRGGQENSPLHF. CDR3 bases: TGCGCCAGCAGGGGTGGACAGGAAAATTCACCCCTCCACTTT.

This clonotype occurred many times. Lacking the conserved final phenylalanine or tryptophan, this CDR3 likely reflects a read error. The chain carries TRBV2 and TRBJ1-1; no definite D call. V lost 7 bases and J 4 bases, leaving 16 bases between the germline ends. Germline-derived CDR1 and CDR2 are SNHLY and FYNNEI. There are 14 residues in the CDR3. This chain's CDR3 is CASTARQFFTEAFL. In nucleotides, the CDR3 is TGTGCCAGCACGGCGAGGCAGTTTTTCACTGAAGCTTTCCTT.

This clonotype occurred many times. V gene TRBV5-6 combines with J gene TRBJ1-1, with D perhaps TRBD1 (5 bases). Trimming cost V 2 bases and J 5 bases, with 10 bases left between them. The CDR3 has 13 amino acids. Germline V CDR1 and CDR2: SGHDT, YYEEEE. The CDR3 nucleotides are TGTGCCAGCAGCTTTGACGGGGGGACTGAAGCTTTCTTT. It encodes CASSFDGGTEAFF.

This clonotype occurred many times. The rearrangement joins TRBV11-2 to TRBJ2-5; 8 nucleotides agree with TRBD2. The CDR3 sequence is 15 residues long. J was trimmed by 3 bases and V by 1 base; bases with no gene match: 4. CDR1 is SGHAT, CDR2 FQNNGV, per germline. CDR3 loop: CASSLAGGDKETQYF. CDR3 nucleotides: TGTGCCAGCAGCTTAGCGGGGGGGGACAAAGAGACCCAGTACTTC.

This clonotype has a count of ten or more. This chain connects TRBV5-1 to TRBJ1-1; 10 nucleotides match TRBD1. The V gene end was trimmed by 4 bases and the J gene end by 5 bases; junction bases not matched to a gene: 5. Germline V lookup: CDR1 SGHRS, CDR2 YFSETQ. The CDR3 extends over 14 amino acids. CDR3 in amino acids: CASSLGQGGTEAFF. Here the CDR3 DNA reads TGCGCCAGCAGCCTCGGACAGGGGGGGACTGAAGCTTTCTTT.